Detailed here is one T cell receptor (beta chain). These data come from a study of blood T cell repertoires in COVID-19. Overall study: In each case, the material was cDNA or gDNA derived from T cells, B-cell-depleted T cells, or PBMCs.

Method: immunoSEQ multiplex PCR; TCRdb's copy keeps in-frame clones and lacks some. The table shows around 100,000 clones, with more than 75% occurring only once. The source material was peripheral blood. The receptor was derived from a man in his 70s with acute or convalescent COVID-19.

CDR3 amino acids: CASSLGDRGNTQYF. The CDR3 nucleotides read TGTGCCAGCAGCTTAGGGGACAGGGGAAATACGCAGTATTTT. The chain carries TRBV7-8 and TRBJ2-3, with TRBD1 matching 10 bases. V dropped 1 base and J dropped 7; count of bases not matched to a gene: 2. The CDR3 loop spans 14 amino acids. Germline assignment: CDR1 SGHVS and CDR2 FQNEAQ.